This record covers a single TCR beta chain. The source of the sample is a study of CD8 T cells in Susac syndrome. About the study: Within the sequenced Susac syndrome patient group, 5 or 6 exhibited active disease and eight were in remission. Patients with Susac syndrome were therapy-naive, on corticosteroids, or on intravenous immunoglobulin alone at blood draw.

Per germline, CDR1 SGHRS and CDR2 YFSETQ. The V gene lost 2 bases and the J gene lost 7 bases, with 16 bases spanning the gap. The CDR3 consists of 15 residues. Recently defined diagnostic criteria classed the Susac syndrome patients as definite or probable. RNA, at 0.5 to 1 ug, was reverse transcribed with random hexamers. TCRdb reanalysed the immunoSEQ multiplex PCR reads using MiXCR and keeps one entry per CDR3 protein. This table has about 190,000 distinct CDR3 sequences, more than 85% appearing once. Sample: CD4+ T cells from PBMCs. The receptor was isolated from a human donor with Susac syndrome. The chain joins TRBV5-1 to TRBJ1-5, with a possible D match to TRBD1 (5 bases). The CDR3 nucleotides are TGCGCCAGCAGCTTTGACAGCGAGTTAAACCAGCCCCAGCATTTT. Translation gives CASSFDSELNQPQHF.